This T cell receptor beta chain emerged from a study of identical twins. General study results and limits: For cord blood, abundant beta clonotypes had fewer insertions, unlike memory repertoires, which showed none.

As to this clonotype: Its specificity is not known.

In TCRdb, the 5' RACE reads were re-called with MiXCR into one record per CDR3 protein. The sample lists about 340,000 distinct CDR3 sequences, approximately 13% occurring once. The CDR3 contains 12 residues. Looked up from germline, CDR1 is MDHEN and CDR2 is SYDVKM. Trimming pared 5 bases from V and 8 bases from J, leaving 12 bases between. These data also formed part of another study, on yellow fever vaccine responses in identical twins.

The sample consisted of CD8+ T cells sorted from blood. This TCR came from a woman aged 18-35 years in good health. This sequence joins TRBV28 and TRBJ1-2; D is undetermined. The CDR3 protein is CASSPHRGGYTF. The CDR3 bases are TGTGCCAGCAGTCCTCACAGAGGCGGCTACACCTTC.